Listed here are 31 T cell receptor beta chains from one sample, sequenced in a study of blood T cell repertoires in COVID-19. The repertoire was sequenced with immunoSEQ multiplex PCR; TCRdb's copy has only in-frame clones and lacks some. The sample holds roughly 68,000 clones, 84% seen once. Sequencing was carried out using peripheral blood. These receptors all stem from a man aged 45 to 65 with active COVID-19.

The CDR3 protein is CASSLQTGGFYGYTF. The CDR3 DNA is TGTGCCAGCAGTCTACAGACAGGGGGCTTCTATGGCTACACCTTC. V and J are TRBV6-5 and TRBJ1-2; 10 nucleotides agree with TRBD1. J was trimmed by 4 bases and V by 5 bases; bases with no gene match: 7. The CDR3 length is 15 residues. CDR1 is MNHEY and CDR2 is SVGAGI in the germline V gene.

The V gene is TRBV2, the J gene TRBJ2-7; TRBD1 matches at 7 bases. CDR3 length: 11 residues. Per the germline V gene, CDR1 is SNHLY and CDR2 is FYNNEI. V dropped 11 bases and J dropped 4; count of bases not matched to a gene: 5. CDR3 sequence reads: CAHSQGYEQYF. The CDR3 DNA sequence: TGTGCCCACTCACAGGGGTACGAGCAGTACTTC. The full variable domain, completed using reference TRBV2 and TRBJ2-7, is EPEVTQTPSHQVTQMGQEVILRCVPISNHLYFYWYRQILGQKVEFLVSFYNNEISEKSEIFDDQFSVERPDGSNFTLKIRSTKLEDSAMYFCAHSQGYEQYFGPGTRLTVT.

CDR3 in DNA: TGTGCCAGCAGCCAAGACTCCCCCGGGAACTATGGCTACACCTTC. Its translation is CASSQDSPGNYGYTF. The rearrangement links TRBV14 to TRBJ1-2; D ambiguous. Per germline, CDR1 SGHDN and CDR2 FVKESK. The CDR3 length is 15 residues. Deletions cut 0 bases from V and 2 bases from J, with 10 bases between.

The rearrangement links TRBV3-1 (or the pseudogene TRBV3-2) to TRBJ1-2; 8 bases are a match to TRBD1. The CDR3 loop spans 16 amino acids. Germline V gene data show CDR1 as LGHDT and CDR2 as YNNKEL (reference sequence). J lost 3 bases, V lost 0 bases, and 6 bases had no gene match. CDR3 protein: CASSQEGDRGYYGYTF. For the CDR3, the DNA is TGTGCCAGCAGCCAAGAAGGCGACAGGGGATACTATGGCTACACCTTC.

The V gene is TRBV18, the J gene TRBJ2-5, with D possibly matching TRBD2 (6 bases). V shed 2 bases and J shed 1 base, with 11 bases lying between them. This CDR3 region has 15 residues. Germline CDR1 is KGHSH and CDR2 is LQKENI. The CDR3 coding sequence is TGTGCCAGCTCACCAAGGAGCGGGCTCCAAGAGACCCAGTACTTC. Its translation: CASSPRSGLQETQYF.

This chain joins TRBV11-2 and TRBJ2-2, with 7 bases that match TRBD2. CDR1 and CDR2 (germline): SGHAT, FQNNGV. The CDR3 has 18 residues. Trimming cost V 5 bases and J 3 bases; bases outside gene matches: 15. CDR3 bases: TGTGCCAGCAGCGGCGTCCCCTCTAGCGGAGACTACACCGGGGAGCTGTTTTTT. This translates into CASSGVPSSGDYTGELFF.

The chain links TRBV10-3 to TRBJ2-7, with TRBD1 matching 10 bases. CDR3 length: 14 amino acids. Germline CDR1 ENHRY, CDR2 SYGVKD. Trimming took 11 bases from V and 2 from J; bases not matched to a gene: 9. CDR3 in DNA: TGTGCCTCGACGCTGGGACAGGGGCCCTACGAGCAGTACTTC. It is translated as CASTLGQGPYEQYF.

This chain links TRBV5-1 with TRBJ2-7, with TRBD1 matching over 7 bases. Trimming cost V 0 bases and J 2 bases; bases outside gene matches: 5. The germline V gene has CDR1 SGHRS and CDR2 YFSETQ. This CDR3 spans 15 amino acids. The CDR3 sequence: CASSLVSGGTYEQYF. CDR3 DNA: TGCGCCAGCAGCTTGGTGTCAGGGGGAACCTACGAGCAGTACTTC.

The J gene is TRBJ2-2, the V gene TRBV5-1; 7 bases are a match to TRBD2. Germline loops: CDR1 SGHRS, CDR2 YFSETQ. CDR3 length: 16 amino acids. The J segment lost 0 bases and the V segment lost 0 bases, leaving 2 bases of the junction unmatched. CDR3 protein: CASSLAGTTNTGELFF. CDR3 coding DNA: TGCGCCAGCAGCTTGGCTGGGACTACGAACACCGGGGAGCTGTTTTTT.

The J gene is TRBJ1-2, the V gene TRBV5-5; weak D call: TRBD1 (6 bases). V was clipped by 4 bases and J by 4 bases, with 20 bases between them. In germline, CDR1 is SGHKS, CDR2 YYEKEE (reference sequence). CDR3 length equals 16 residues. The CDR3 DNA is TGTGCCAGCAGCGACCCACAGGGCCTTATGAGCTATGGCTACACCTTC. This gives the protein CASSDPQGLMSYGYTF.

The chain combines TRBV7-9 with TRBJ2-6; TRBD1 aligns across 7 bases. The CDR3 is made up of 17 amino acids. V shed 5 bases, J shed 2 bases, and the junction held 9 bases outside the gene matches. The V gene's germline CDR1 is SEHNR and CDR2 FQNEAQ (reference sequence). The CDR3 sequence is CASSPPKGAPGANVLTF. CDR3 coding DNA: TGTGCCAGCAGCCCCCCCAAGGGGGCCCCTGGGGCCAACGTCCTGACTTTC.

This chain uses TRBV15 with TRBJ1-2, with 8 bases lining up with TRBD1. From germline, CDR1 is LNHNV and CDR2 YYDKDF (reference sequence). Trimming at V came to 0 bases and at J to 3 bases, leaving 6 bases not matched to a gene. This CDR3 region has 16 residues. The CDR3 DNA follows: TGTGCCACCAGCAGAGACCAGGGGGCTCGGGACTATGGCTACACCTTC. Protein: CATSRDQGARDYGYTF. Based on the CDR3 plus reference TRBV15 and TRBJ1-2, the full variable domain is DAMVIQNPRYQVTQFGKPVTLSCSQTLNHNVMYWYQQKSSQAPKLLFHYYDKDFNNEADTPDNFQSRRPNTSFCFLDIRSPGLGDTAMYLCATSRDQGARDYGYTFGSGTRLTVV.

The chain carries TRBV6-2 or TRBV6-3 and TRBJ2-1, with 11 bases matching TRBD2. Trimming took 6 bases from V and 7 from J; bases not matched to a gene: 14. CDR1 MNHEY and CDR2 SVGEGT come from the germline V gene. The length of the CDR3 is 17 residues. This chain's CDR3 is CASSFQILAGGQNEQFF. In DNA, the CDR3 is TGTGCCAGCAGCTTCCAAATCTTAGCGGGGGGGCAGAATGAGCAGTTCTTC.

This clone was recorded once. This chain joins TRBV4-1 and TRBJ2-1; D remains unclear. V shed 0 bases and J shed 8 bases, with 17 bases lying between them. The CDR3 runs to 16 residues. Germline V lookup: CDR1 MGHRA, CDR2 YSYEKL. The CDR3 is CASSQDAPQLLHEQFF. The CDR3 nucleotides read TGCGCCAGCAGCCAAGATGCGCCCCAGTTACTACATGAGCAGTTCTTC.

V usage is TRBV6-5 and J usage is TRBJ2-1; TRBD1 might be the D (5 bases). Germline loops: CDR1 MNHEY, CDR2 SVGAGI. This CDR3 contains 15 residues. V dropped 6 bases and J dropped 2 bases, with 14 bases sitting between them. CDR3 residues: CASSRTLQAYNEQFF. CDR3 DNA sequence: TGTGCCAGCAGCCGGACCTTACAGGCCTACAATGAGCAGTTCTTC.

In its sample, this clone was seen a few times. The chain has TRBV6-1 and TRBJ1-5, with D unclear. The germline CDR1 and CDR2 sequences are MNHNS and SASEGT. The CDR3 has 14 amino acids. The V and J ends lost 2 bases and 7 bases respectively, with 12 bases between them. The CDR3 coding sequence is TGTGCCAGCAGTGAACGGGCAGGCGGGCAGCCCCAGCATTTT. Protein: CASSERAGGQPQHF.

This clone was detected once. The V and J genes are TRBV5-1 and TRBJ2-2; 8 nucleotides line up with TRBD2. The CDR3 is made up of 16 amino acids. Germline lookup yields CDR1 SGHRS and CDR2 YFSETQ. Trimming took 5 bases from V and 1 from J; bases not matched to a gene: 7. CDR3 protein: CASSSRGGLNTGELFF. DNA of the CDR3: TGCGCCAGCAGTTCCCGGGGGGGGCTGAACACCGGGGAGCTGTTTTTT.

V usage is TRBV6-5 and J usage is TRBJ2-7, with TRBD1 matching over 8 bases. V dropped 6 bases and J dropped 4; count of bases not matched to a gene: 11. The CDR3 loop spans 15 amino acids. In germline, CDR1 is MNHEY, CDR2 SVGAGI. CDR3 residues: CASRPDRATPYEQYF. Here the CDR3 DNA reads TGTGCCAGCAGACCGGACAGGGCCACACCTTACGAGCAGTACTTC.

The J gene is TRBJ2-7, the V gene TRBV7-2, with no clear D. The V end was cut by 3 bases, the J end by 0 bases, with 6 bases between. Germline assignment: CDR1 SGHTA and CDR2 FQGNSA. CDR3 size: 13 residues. The CDR3 DNA sequence: TGTGCCAGCAGCTTTGGGCACTCCTACGAGCAGTACTTC. It codes for CASSFGHSYEQYF.

The V and J genes are TRBV6-1 and TRBJ1-1; unclear D gene. The CDR3 runs to 14 residues. Germline CDR1 is MNHNS and CDR2 is SASEGT. Trimming took off 3 bases at V and 1 base at J, with 9 bases between the two ends. The CDR3 is CASSETGRNTEAFF. As DNA, the CDR3 is TGTGCCAGCAGTGAGACGGGGAGGAACACTGAAGCTTTCTTT.

The chain combines TRBV3-1 (or the pseudogene TRBV3-2) with TRBJ1-2; D ambiguous. V dropped 1 base and J dropped 4 bases, with 4 bases sitting between them. This CDR3 is 12 amino acids long. The V gene's germline CDR1 is LGHDT and CDR2 YNNKEL (reference sequence). CDR3 loop: CASSQVSYGYTF. CDR3 nucleotide sequence: TGTGCCAGCAGCCAAGTATCCTATGGCTACACCTTC.

The rearrangement uses TRBV15 and TRBJ2-7; TRBD2 agrees at 7 bases. Germline V gene lookup returns CDR1 LNHNV and CDR2 YYDKDF (reference sequence). V shed 0 bases, J shed 6 bases, and the junction held 8 bases outside the gene matches. The length of the CDR3 is 15 residues. The CDR3 spells CATSRERAGVGEQYF. CDR3 nucleotides: TGTGCCACCAGCAGAGAGCGGGCGGGAGTGGGCGAGCAGTACTTC. The full variable domain, rest sourced from reference TRBV15 and TRBJ2-7, is DAMVIQNPRYQVTQFGKPVTLSCSQTLNHNVMYWYQQKSSQAPKLLFHYYDKDFNNEADTPDNFQSRRPNTSFCFLDIRSPGLGDTAMYLCATSRERAGVGEQYFGPGTRLTVT.

The V call is TRBV5-1, the J call TRBJ1-3; TRBD1 is a possible D gene (6 bases). V was trimmed by 3 bases and J by 2 bases, leaving 9 bases between them. The CDR3 runs 14 residues. Germline V lookup: CDR1 SGHRS, CDR2 YFSETQ. For the CDR3, the DNA is TGCGCCAGCAGCTCTACAGGGACTGGAAACACCATATATTTT. This translates into CASSSTGTGNTIYF.

This clone showed up just once. The chain carries TRBV15 and TRBJ1-2; D is perhaps TRBD1 (5 bases). The CDR3 consists of 15 residues. Germline assignment: CDR1 LNHNV and CDR2 YYDKDF (reference sequence). V was trimmed by 7 bases and J by 2 bases, leaving 17 bases between them. The CDR3 loop reads CATTQGGPWNYGYTF. The CDR3 DNA reads as TGTGCCACCACCCAGGGTGGGCCGTGGAACTATGGCTACACCTTC.

This sequence joins TRBV7-8 and TRBJ2-1, with 13 bases matching TRBD2. CDR1 is SGHVS and CDR2 is FQNEAQ in the germline V gene. CDR3 length: 18 residues. Losses at the gene ends were 5 bases for V and 0 bases for J; bases not matched to a gene: 7. The CDR3 nucleotides are TGTGCCAGCAGCGGTACTAGCGGGGGGGAGTACTCCTACAATGAGCAGTTCTTC. Translation: CASSGTSGGEYSYNEQFF.

V usage is TRBV5-1 and J usage is TRBJ2-5, with TRBD2 matching over 14 bases. V shed 3 bases and J 5 bases; nucleotides not matched to a gene: 3. Germline loops: CDR1 SGHRS, CDR2 YFSETQ. This CDR3 has 15 amino acids. The DNA for the CDR3 is TGCGCCAGCAGCTGGGGACTAGCGGGAGTTGAGACCCAGTACTTC. Residues: CASSWGLAGVETQYF. The whole variable domain, remainder taken from reference TRBV5-1 and TRBJ2-5, is KAGVTQTPRYLIKTRGQQVTLSCSPISGHRSVSWYQQTPGQGLQFLFEYFSETQRNKGNFPGRFSGRQFSNSRSEMNVSTLELGDSALYLCASSWGLAGVETQYFGPGTRLLVL.

The chain recombines TRBV18 with TRBJ2-5; 7 bases agree with TRBD1. Germline assignment: CDR1 KGHSH and CDR2 LQKENI. The trim removed 5 bases at V and 2 bases at J, leaving 5 bases unmatched. This CDR3 comprises 14 residues. The CDR3 sequence is CASSVDRAQETQYF. Here the CDR3 DNA reads TGTGCCAGCTCAGTAGACAGGGCTCAAGAGACCCAGTACTTC.

This chain links TRBV9 with TRBJ2-7; 10 bases align to TRBD2. Germline values: CDR1 SGDLS, CDR2 YYNGEE. V lost 3 bases to trimming and J lost 5 bases; unmatched junction nucleotides: 8. There are 15 residues in the CDR3. This CDR3 is CASSASGSVQNEQYF. DNA for the CDR3: TGTGCCAGCAGCGCTAGCGGGAGCGTGCAAAACGAGCAGTACTTC.

V is TRBV29-1 and J is TRBJ2-3; D not certain. There are 13 residues in the CDR3. Germline V gene sequence: CDR1 SQVTM, CDR2 ANQGSEA. The germline V and J ends were trimmed by 4 bases and 2 bases, with 10 bases remaining between them. The CDR3 region is CSVVYLNTDTQYF. CDR3 DNA: TGCAGCGTTGTTTACCTAAACACAGATACGCAGTATTTT.

V usage is TRBV6-6 and J usage is TRBJ1-4; the D gene is possibly TRBD1 (5 bases). V lost 5 bases and J 8 bases, leaving 18 bases between the germline ends. In germline, CDR1 is MNHNY, CDR2 SVGAGI (reference sequence). This CDR3 has 15 amino acids. The DNA for the CDR3 is TGTGCCAGCAGTACGGACCGGCGGGGGACGGAAAAACTGTTTTTT. Protein sequence: CASSTDRRGTEKLFF.

The CDR3 DNA sequence: TGTGCCAGCAGTGAATGGTTAGCGGAACACCCCCGGGAGACCCAGTACTTC. Translation gives CASSEWLAEHPRETQYF. The rearrangement links TRBV25-1 to TRBJ2-5; D perhaps matches TRBD2 (6 bases). Trimming removed 1 base from V and 5 bases from J, with 20 bases in between. The length of the CDR3 is 17 residues. The germline gives CDR1 MGHDK, CDR2 SYGVNS.